This is a list of T cell receptor beta chains from one sample in a study of OX40 agonist ivuxolimab in advanced cancers. Only in-frame clones appear in the TCRdb table, and some are missing; sequencing was by immunoSEQ multiplex PCR. The data show about 38,000 clones, with around four fifths seen just once and under 45% held by the top ten. Sequenced here: CD4+ or CD8+ T cells sorted from blood, sampled in a trial of the OX40 agonist ivuxolimab. These receptors were obtained from an adult with an advanced solid tumor such as melanoma, head and neck, liver or kidney cancer. Both conserved end residues are part of each CDR3. The D gene is left open where the match is weak. Clone size appears in some rows only: once, few, many, or a class for an expanded clone.

d_call: TRBD1
j_call: TRBJ2-5
v_call: TRBV6-5
clone_size: -
cdr3_aa: CASKKGAVETQYF
cdr3_nt: TGTGCCAGCAAGAAGGGGGCCGTTGAGACCCAGTACTTC

d_call: -
j_call: TRBJ1-6
v_call: TRBV6-5
clone_size: -
cdr3_aa: CASSYVSLNSPLHF
cdr3_nt: TGTGCCAGCAGTTATGTCAGTCTCAATTCACCCCTCCACTTT

d_call: -
j_call: TRBJ1-4
v_call: TRBV19
clone_size: -
cdr3_aa: CASSELREKLFF
cdr3_nt: TGTGCCAGTAGTGAGTTGCGGGAAAAACTGTTTTTT

d_call: TRBD1
j_call: TRBJ2-2
v_call: TRBV28
clone_size: -
cdr3_aa: CASTPRGRGQSTGELFF
cdr3_nt: TGTGCCAGCACCCCCCGGGGCAGGGGGCAATCCACCGGGGAGCTGTTTTTT

d_call: TRBD2
j_call: TRBJ2-1
v_call: TRBV11-2
clone_size: -
cdr3_aa: CASSLAPSGRSYNEQFF
cdr3_nt: TGTGCCAGCAGCTTAGCTCCTAGCGGGAGATCTTACAATGAGCAGTTCTTC

d_call: -
j_call: TRBJ1-2
v_call: TRBV19
clone_size: once
cdr3_aa: CASSMRGKRPYGYTF
cdr3_nt: TGTGCCAGTAGTATGAGGGGCAAACGACCCTATGGCTACACCTTC

d_call: -
j_call: TRBJ2-2
v_call: TRBV29-1
clone_size: -
cdr3_aa: CSSIIKGGSELFF
cdr3_nt: TGCAGCTCGATTATAAAAGGGGGGTCGGAGCTGTTTTTT

d_call: -
j_call: TRBJ1-1
v_call: TRBV4-1
clone_size: -
cdr3_aa: CASSRGQLSYWDTEAFF
cdr3_nt: TGCGCCAGCAGCCGAGGACAGCTTTCTTACTGGGACACTGAAGCTTTCTTT

d_call: -
j_call: TRBJ2-7
v_call: TRBV10-3
clone_size: -
cdr3_aa: CAISESQGYYEQYF
cdr3_nt: TGTGCCATCAGTGAGTCGCAGGGATACTACGAGCAGTACTTC

d_call: -
j_call: TRBJ1-2
v_call: TRBV7-9
clone_size: few
cdr3_aa: CASSLMSSGVWGYTF
cdr3_nt: TGTGCCAGCAGCTTAATGTCCTCTGGGGTTTGGGGCTACACCTTC

d_call: -
j_call: TRBJ1-5
v_call: TRBV7-2
clone_size: -
cdr3_aa: CASSLPFGHNQPQHF
cdr3_nt: TGTGCCAGCAGCTTACCGTTCGGGCACAATCAGCCCCAGCATTTT

d_call: -
j_call: TRBJ2-3
v_call: TRBV11-2
clone_size: -
cdr3_aa: CASSTEQDTQYF
cdr3_nt: TGTGCCAGCAGCACCGAGCAGGATACGCAGTATTTT

d_call: -
j_call: TRBJ2-5
v_call: TRBV19
clone_size: -
cdr3_aa: CASSIRRQPQETQYF
cdr3_nt: TGTGCCAGTAGTATAAGAAGACAGCCCCAAGAGACCCAGTACTTC

d_call: TRBD2
j_call: TRBJ2-5
v_call: TRBV29-1
clone_size: -
cdr3_aa: CSVELAGYETQYF
cdr3_nt: TGCAGCGTTGAACTAGCGGGGTACGAGACCCAGTACTTC

d_call: -
j_call: TRBJ2-3
v_call: TRBV5-1
clone_size: -
cdr3_aa: CASTLAVSSTDTQYF
cdr3_nt: TGCGCCAGCACATTAGCGGTATCTAGCACAGATACGCAGTATTTT

d_call: -
j_call: TRBJ2-5
v_call: TRBV5-5
clone_size: -
cdr3_aa: CASSLNGETQYF
cdr3_nt: TGTGCCAGCAGCTTGAACGGAGAGACCCAGTACTTC

d_call: -
j_call: TRBJ1-1
v_call: TRBV4-2
clone_size: -
cdr3_aa: CASSQVSIVGDTEAFF
cdr3_nt: TGTGCCAGCAGCCAAGTTTCCATAGTAGGGGACACTGAAGCTTTCTTT

d_call: TRBD2
j_call: TRBJ2-3
v_call: TRBV5-1
clone_size: -
cdr3_aa: CASSSTSGGLTDTQYF
cdr3_nt: TGCGCCAGCAGCTCGACTAGCGGGGGACTCACAGATACGCAGTATTTT

d_call: TRBD1
j_call: TRBJ1-1
v_call: TRBV7-3
clone_size: once
cdr3_aa: CASSATGVRTEAFF
cdr3_nt: TGTGCCAGCAGCGCAACAGGGGTCCGGACTGAAGCTTTCTTT

d_call: TRBD1
j_call: TRBJ1-5
v_call: TRBV23-1
clone_size: -
cdr3_aa: CASSQSWGDRAGNQPQHF
cdr3_nt: TGCGCCAGCAGTCAATCTTGGGGGGACAGGGCCGGCAATCAGCCCCAGCATTTT

d_call: TRBD2
j_call: TRBJ2-1
v_call: TRBV5-4
clone_size: -
cdr3_aa: CASSLHLLAEVYNEQFF
cdr3_nt: TGTGCCAGCAGCTTGCACCTCCTAGCGGAGGTGTACAATGAGCAGTTCTTC

d_call: TRBD1
j_call: TRBJ2-1
v_call: TRBV7-6
clone_size: -
cdr3_aa: CASSLDRAYNEQFF
cdr3_nt: TGTGCCAGCAGCTTGGACAGGGCCTACAATGAGCAGTTCTTC

d_call: -
j_call: TRBJ2-1
v_call: TRBV30
clone_size: -
cdr3_aa: CARSERNEQFF
cdr3_nt: TGTGCCCGCTCGGAGAGGAATGAGCAGTTCTTC

d_call: TRBD2
j_call: TRBJ2-7
v_call: TRBV10-1
clone_size: -
cdr3_aa: CASSPGGLANYEQYF
cdr3_nt: TGCGCCAGCAGCCCCGGAGGACTAGCCAACTACGAGCAGTACTTC

d_call: -
j_call: TRBJ2-2
v_call: TRBV28
clone_size: -
cdr3_aa: CASKGENTGELFF
cdr3_nt: TGTGCCAGCAAAGGGGAGAACACCGGGGAGCTGTTTTTT

d_call: -
j_call: TRBJ2-2
v_call: TRBV15
clone_size: -
cdr3_aa: CATRDQNTGELFF
cdr3_nt: TGTGCCACCCGTGACCAGAACACCGGGGAGCTGTTTTTT